A selection of T cell receptor beta chains follows, all from one sample in a study of blood T cell repertoires in COVID-19. Here immunoSEQ multiplex PCR was the method, and the copy in TCRdb shows in-frame clones only, minus some. Of 200,000 to 300,000 clones listed, roughly 80% are singletons. Sequencing used peripheral blood. The source of these receptors is a woman of 80 years or more with acute or convalescent COVID-19. The CDR3 runs from the conserved cysteine through the conserved F or W. The D gene is left open where the match is weak. Some rows have no size entry. The others give once, few or many, or a class for an expanded clone.

v_call: TRBV5-5
d_call: NA
j_call: TRBJ2-1
clone_size: NA
cdr3_nt: TGTGCCAGCACCCTGACTCCAAGCTCCTACAATGAGCAGTTCTTC
cdr3_aa: CASTLTPSSYNEQFF

v_call: TRBV3-1/TRBV3-2
d_call: NA
j_call: TRBJ1-1
clone_size: few
cdr3_nt: TGTGCCAGCAGCCAAGTCCGAGGGAACACTGAAGCTTTCTTT
cdr3_aa: CASSQVRGNTEAFF

v_call: TRBV2
d_call: NA
j_call: TRBJ1-2
clone_size: NA
cdr3_nt: TGTGCCAGCAGTATTCCTCTCTCGGGAGGCTACACCTTC
cdr3_aa: CASSIPLSGGYTF

v_call: TRBV7-8
d_call: TRBD1
j_call: TRBJ2-2
clone_size: NA
cdr3_nt: TGTGCCAGCAGCTCACCGGACAGGGGTAACACCGGGAAGCTGTTTTTT
cdr3_aa: CASSSPDRGNTGKLFF

v_call: TRBV30
d_call: NA
j_call: TRBJ1-3
clone_size: few
cdr3_nt: TGTGCCTGGAGTGTAGCCTCCTCTGGAAACACCATATATTTT
cdr3_aa: CAWSVASSGNTIYF

v_call: TRBV24-1
d_call: NA
j_call: TRBJ2-3
clone_size: NA
cdr3_nt: TGTGCCACCGGGGGCCGCACAGATACGCAGTATTTT
cdr3_aa: CATGGRTDTQYF

v_call: TRBV15
d_call: NA
j_call: TRBJ1-4
clone_size: NA
cdr3_nt: TGTGCCACCAGCAGCTTGGACAGAACTAATGAAAAACTGTTTTTT
cdr3_aa: CATSSLDRTNEKLFF

v_call: TRBV5-5
d_call: NA
j_call: TRBJ1-3
clone_size: NA
cdr3_nt: TGTGCCAGCAGCTTGGGTAGCCGACTTTTGGTCCAAAACACCATATATTTT
cdr3_aa: CASSLGSRLLVQNTIYF

v_call: TRBV24-1
d_call: TRBD1
j_call: TRBJ2-1
clone_size: NA
cdr3_nt: TGTGCCACCAGTGATTCGGACAGGGATGAGCAGTTCTTC
cdr3_aa: CATSDSDRDEQFF

v_call: TRBV29-1
d_call: TRBD1
j_call: TRBJ2-2
clone_size: NA
cdr3_nt: TGCAGCGTCGGGACAGGGGGTATCACCGGGGAGCTGTTTTTT
cdr3_aa: CSVGTGGITGELFF

v_call: TRBV18
d_call: NA
j_call: TRBJ2-1
clone_size: NA
cdr3_nt: TGTGCCAGCTCTACCAGGGCAGACGGCGGAATAGGCGGTGAGCAGTTCTTC
cdr3_aa: CASSTRADGGIGGEQFF

v_call: TRBV28
d_call: TRBD1
j_call: TRBJ2-2
clone_size: NA
cdr3_nt: TGTGCCAGCAGTTCGACCTTCTGGACAGGAGGTCGCACCGGGGAGCTGTTTTTT
cdr3_aa: CASSSTFWTGGRTGELFF

v_call: TRBV27
d_call: TRBD1
j_call: TRBJ2-3
clone_size: NA
cdr3_nt: TGTGCCAGCAGGGACAGGAACGCAGATACGCAGTATTTT
cdr3_aa: CASRDRNADTQYF

v_call: TRBV5-8
d_call: NA
j_call: TRBJ1-2
clone_size: NA
cdr3_nt: TGTGCCAGCCCCCCGGGCTACACCTTC
cdr3_aa: CASPPGYTF

v_call: TRBV2
d_call: NA
j_call: TRBJ1-5
clone_size: NA
cdr3_nt: TGTGCCAGCAGTGAAGTCAGTAGCAATCAGCCCCAGCATTTT
cdr3_aa: CASSEVSSNQPQHF

v_call: TRBV7-9
d_call: NA
j_call: TRBJ1-1
clone_size: few
cdr3_nt: TGTGCCAGCAGCTCCCTCCCCGGGACACAGTGGAGAGAAGCTTTCTTT
cdr3_aa: CASSSLPGTQWREAFF

v_call: TRBV27
d_call: TRBD2
j_call: TRBJ2-3
clone_size: NA
cdr3_nt: TGTGCCAGCAGTTTAAGGGGCGGGGGAACAGATACGCAGTATTTT
cdr3_aa: CASSLRGGGTDTQYF

v_call: TRBV28
d_call: TRBD1
j_call: TRBJ1-2
clone_size: NA
cdr3_nt: TGTGCCAGCAGCTTGGGACAGGGCCTAGGCTACACCTTC
cdr3_aa: CASSLGQGLGYTF

v_call: TRBV5-1
d_call: NA
j_call: TRBJ1-6
clone_size: once
cdr3_nt: TGCGCCAGCAGCTTGAACAATAATTCACCCCTCCACTTT
cdr3_aa: CASSLNNNSPLHF

v_call: TRBV7-2
d_call: TRBD1
j_call: TRBJ1-3
clone_size: few
cdr3_nt: TGTGCCAGCAGCTTGTCGGGACAGGGGGTATACACCATATATTTT
cdr3_aa: CASSLSGQGVYTIYF

v_call: TRBV6-5
d_call: TRBD1
j_call: TRBJ2-7
clone_size: NA
cdr3_nt: TGTGCCAGTTCCGGGACAGCCACCTACGAGCAGTACTTC
cdr3_aa: CASSGTATYEQYF

v_call: TRBV5-4
d_call: NA
j_call: TRBJ1-1
clone_size: NA
cdr3_nt: TGTGCCAGCAGCTTGGCCCAGGGCCTGAGAACTGAAGCTTTCTTT
cdr3_aa: CASSLAQGLRTEAFF

v_call: TRBV5-6
d_call: TRBD1
j_call: TRBJ2-7
clone_size: NA
cdr3_nt: TGTGCCAGCAGCTTTTGGACAGGGCGGTCCTACGAGCAGTACTTC
cdr3_aa: CASSFWTGRSYEQYF

v_call: TRBV9
d_call: NA
j_call: TRBJ1-2
clone_size: once
cdr3_nt: TGTGCCAGCAGCGTCAGCCACAGGGCCGAGGGTGGCTACACCTTC
cdr3_aa: CASSVSHRAEGGYTF

v_call: TRBV6-2/TRBV6-3
d_call: TRBD1
j_call: TRBJ1-1
clone_size: NA
cdr3_nt: TGTGCCAGCAGTCGTGACAGGGTAAGGGGGATGAACACTGAAGCTTTCTTT
cdr3_aa: CASSRDRVRGMNTEAFF

v_call: TRBV3-1/TRBV3-2
d_call: TRBD2
j_call: TRBJ2-3
clone_size: NA
cdr3_nt: TGTGCCAGCAGCCAAATGGGACTAGGGGCTGTAGCGCAGTATTTT
cdr3_aa: CASSQMGLGAVAQYF

v_call: TRBV6-5
d_call: NA
j_call: TRBJ2-1
clone_size: NA
cdr3_nt: TGTGCCAGCATGGGCGGGCGGAGCTCCTACAATGAGCAGTTCTTC
cdr3_aa: CASMGGRSSYNEQFF

v_call: TRBV19
d_call: NA
j_call: TRBJ1-3
clone_size: NA
cdr3_nt: TGTGCCAGTTGGAGGTCTGGAAACACCATATATTTT
cdr3_aa: CASWRSGNTIYF

v_call: TRBV6-2/TRBV6-3
d_call: NA
j_call: TRBJ2-5
clone_size: NA
cdr3_nt: TGTGCCAGCAGTTACTCGCTAAAGCAAGAGACCCAGTACTTC
cdr3_aa: CASSYSLKQETQYF

v_call: TRBV3-1/TRBV3-2
d_call: TRBD2
j_call: TRBJ2-3
clone_size: NA
cdr3_nt: TGTGCCAGCAGCCCCGGACTAGCGGGGGGGCATACGCAGTATTTT
cdr3_aa: CASSPGLAGGHTQYF

v_call: TRBV18
d_call: NA
j_call: TRBJ2-2
clone_size: NA
cdr3_nt: TGTGCCAGCTCACCTCGATCAGGGATCACCGGGGAGCTGTTTTTT
cdr3_aa: CASSPRSGITGELFF

v_call: TRBV28
d_call: TRBD2
j_call: TRBJ2-1
clone_size: NA
cdr3_nt: TGTGCCAGCAGTTTAGGCGGGGGGCCATCATATGAGCAGTTCTTC
cdr3_aa: CASSLGGGPSYEQFF

v_call: TRBV19
d_call: TRBD2
j_call: TRBJ2-1
clone_size: NA
cdr3_nt: TGTGCCAGTAGGGATATACTAGCGGGGGGGCTGTATGAGCAGCTCTTC
cdr3_aa: CASRDILAGGLYEQLF

v_call: TRBV5-1
d_call: NA
j_call: TRBJ2-2
clone_size: NA
cdr3_nt: TGCGCCAGCAGCTTGCGGGTAGGGGACACCGGGGAGCTGTTTTTT
cdr3_aa: CASSLRVGDTGELFF

v_call: TRBV7-9
d_call: NA
j_call: TRBJ2-7
clone_size: few
cdr3_nt: TGTGCCAGCAGCTGGGGGGACGTAGGGTACTACGAGCAGTACTTC
cdr3_aa: CASSWGDVGYYEQYF

v_call: TRBV6-1
d_call: TRBD1
j_call: TRBJ1-5
clone_size: NA
cdr3_nt: TGTGCCAGCAGTGAAGGTCAGACAGGGGTAAGTCAGCCCCAGCATTTT
cdr3_aa: CASSEGQTGVSQPQHF

v_call: TRBV7-9
d_call: NA
j_call: TRBJ1-6
clone_size: NA
cdr3_nt: TGTGCCAGCAGCTTACAGGGGCCCAGTTCACCCCTCCACTTT
cdr3_aa: CASSLQGPSSPLHF